This T cell receptor (beta chain) comes out of a study of OX40 agonist ivuxolimab in advanced cancers. Here immunoSEQ multiplex PCR was the method, and the copy in TCRdb shows in-frame clones only, minus some. The table has tens of thousands of clones, more than 75% seen once. CDR3 length equals 14 residues. V lost 5 bases and J lost 8, with 18 bases in between. Germline V CDR1 and CDR2: MNHEY, SMNVEV (reference sequence). The receptor was derived from an adult with an advanced solid tumor such as melanoma, head and neck, liver or kidney cancer. The sequencing used CD4+ or CD8+ T cells sorted from blood, collected in a trial of the OX40 agonist ivuxolimab. The chain links TRBV27 to TRBJ1-2, with no clear D. CDR3 in amino acids: CASSLSWARAGYTF. Written as DNA, the CDR3 is TGTGCCAGCAGTCTCTCCTGGGCACGTGCGGGCTACACCTTC.